These 16 T cell receptor beta chains were all obtained from the same sample, sequenced in a study of response to subunit inactivated influenza vaccine. TCRdb reanalysed the RT-PCR reads using MiXCR and keeps one entry per CDR3 protein. The sample carries 600,000 to 700,000 distinct CDR3 sequences, around 15% recorded once. The specimen was PBMCs from blood, collected 14 days before vaccination. The receptors originated from a man in his fifties or sixties who received an inactivated influenza vaccine.

The chain is built from TRBV6-1 and TRBJ2-2; 9 nucleotides match TRBD2. Unmatched junction bases numbered 12, after V lost 5 bases and J lost 5 bases. In germline, CDR1 is MNHNS, CDR2 SASEGT. The CDR3 covers 17 residues. As DNA, the CDR3 is TGTGCCAGCAGTCCGCCCCTAGTAGCGGGGGCGACCGGGGAGCTGTTTTTT. Its protein is CASSPPLVAGATGELFF.

A few counts support this clonotype. The rearrangement links TRBV5-1 to TRBJ2-1; D could derive from TRBD1 or TRBD2 (8 bases each). Between the trimmed V and J ends, which lost 4 bases and 10 bases, there was a span of 21 bases. From germline, CDR1 is SGHRS and CDR2 YFSETQ. The CDR3 extends over 15 amino acids. This CDR3 reads CASSNTGGVAGEQFF. CDR3 in DNA: TGCGCCAGCAGCAACACAGGGGGGGTAGCGGGAGAGCAGTTCTTC.

This clonotype was seen a few times. The genes are TRBV7-9 and TRBJ2-3, with D tentatively TRBD2 (5 bases). This CDR3 region has 14 residues. V was clipped by 6 bases and J by 6 bases, with 16 bases between them. Germline V lookup: CDR1 SEHNR, CDR2 FQNEAQ (reference sequence). The CDR3 is CASRGGLPRDTQYF. The DNA of the CDR3 is TGTGCCAGCAGGGGTGGACTCCCCCGGGATACGCAGTATTTT.

The chain uses TRBV28 and TRBJ2-5; a weak D match, TRBD1 (6 bases). Deletions cut 8 bases from V and 3 bases from J, with 19 bases between. The CDR3 covers 15 residues. Germline V gene sequence: CDR1 MDHEN, CDR2 SYDVKM. CDR3 nucleotides: TGTGCCAGCCGAACGACAGGTTATCGGGAAGAGACCCAGTACTTC. Its protein is CASRTTGYREETQYF.

This chain connects TRBV7-3 to TRBJ2-1; D gene unclear. Germline assignment: CDR1 SGHTA and CDR2 FQGTGA. This CDR3 contains 13 residues. Trimming shortened V by 1 base and J by 9 bases, and 10 bases separated the two germline ends. The CDR3 loop reads CASSLNPGGEQFF. DNA for the CDR3: TGTGCCAGCAGCTTAAACCCGGGTGGTGAGCAGTTCTTC. Drawing the rest from reference TRBV7-3 and TRBJ2-1, the complete variable domain is GAGVSQTPSNKVTEKGKYVELRCDPISGHTALYWYRQSLGQGPEFLIYFQGTGAADDSGLPNDRFFAVRPEGSVSTLKIQRTERGDSAVYLCASSLNPGGEQFFGPGTRLTVL.

This CDR3 reads CASSSWVGTEAFF. DNA of the CDR3: TGTGCCAGCAGCTCCTGGGTGGGCACTGAAGCTTTCTTT. This rearrangement joins TRBV7-2 to TRBJ1-1, with no clear D. This CDR3 is 13 amino acids long. V dropped 4 bases and J dropped 4 bases, with 10 bases sitting between them. Germline values: CDR1 SGHTA, CDR2 FQGNSA.

This rearrangement joins TRBV10-1 to TRBJ2-6; D is uncertain. The V end lost 3 bases, the J end lost 0 bases, and 12 bases lay between the germline ends. The CDR3 consists of 17 residues. The germline CDR1 and CDR2 sequences are WNHNN and SYGVQD (reference sequence). The CDR3 loop is CASSEGNITSGANVLTF. Written as DNA, the CDR3 is TGCGCCAGCAGTGAAGGTAACATAACCTCTGGGGCCAACGTCCTGACTTTC.

Only a few counts were recorded for this clonotype. J is TRBJ2-7 and V is TRBV24-1; 12 bases align to TRBD1. The CDR3 is 15 residues long. Germline loops: CDR1 KGHDR, CDR2 SFDVKD. With 4 bases clipped from V and 10 bases from J, the junction kept 10 bases outside the gene matches. The DNA of the CDR3 is TGTGCCACCAGTGACCCCGGGACAGGGGGCTCTGTTCAGTACTTC. Translating gives CATSDPGTGGSVQYF.

This clonotype was detected a few times. The genes are TRBV15 and TRBJ2-7, with 9 bases matching TRBD1. This CDR3 is 14 amino acids long. CDR1 and CDR2 from the germline V gene are LNHNV and YYDKDF (reference sequence). V was clipped by 9 bases and J by 4 bases; unmatched bases: 10. Written as DNA, the CDR3 is TGTGCCACAACTCAGGGACAGGGTGTTTACGAGCAGTACTTC. This encodes CATTQGQGVYEQYF. Full variable domain (outside the CDR3, taken from reference TRBV15 and TRBJ2-7): DAMVIQNPRYQVTQFGKPVTLSCSQTLNHNVMYWYQQKSSQAPKLLFHYYDKDFNNEADTPDNFQSRRPNTSFCFLDIRSPGLGDTAMYLCATTQGQGVYEQYFGPGTRLTVT.

The J gene is TRBJ2-4, the V gene TRBV5-1, with 11 bases lining up with TRBD2. V dropped 0 bases and J dropped 7; count of bases not matched to a gene: 3. CDR1 SGHRS and CDR2 YFSETQ come from the germline V gene. The CDR3 has 15 amino acids. This CDR3 is CASSLGTSGLNIQYF. For the CDR3, the DNA is TGCGCCAGCAGCTTGGGGACTAGCGGGCTGAACATTCAGTACTTC.

This clonotype was seen a handful of times. The CDR3 nucleotides read TGTGCCAGCAGTTACTCCGACAGGGGGCGATACGAGCAGTACTTC. As protein: CASSYSDRGRYEQYF. The chain joins TRBV6-2 or TRBV6-3 to TRBJ2-7; TRBD1 agrees at 10 bases. The CDR3 totals 15 residues. Germline V gives CDR1 MNHEY, CDR2 SVGEGT. The V gene end was trimmed by 0 bases and the J gene end by 4 bases; junction bases not matched to a gene: 3.

This clonotype has only a few counts. CDR3 DNA: TGTGCCAGCAGCCCGGCTGGGCCTGGACAAGAGACCCAGTACTTC. This encodes CASSPAGPGQETQYF. The chain uses TRBV28 and TRBJ2-5; D not certain. Between the trimmed V and J ends, which lost 6 bases and 2 bases, there was a span of 16 bases. Germline CDR1 and CDR2: MDHEN and SYDVKM. This CDR3 region has 15 residues.

This clonotype occurred a few times. V gene TRBV9 combines with J gene TRBJ1-3, with D maybe TRBD1 (5 bases). The germline CDR1 and CDR2 sequences are SGDLS and YYNGEE. The CDR3 has 15 amino acids. Trimming removed 3 bases at V and 3 bases at J, with 13 bases between. In DNA form, the CDR3 reads TGTGCCAGCAGCGGATCAGGGAGGCGTGGAAACACCATATATTTT. Residues: CASSGSGRRGNTIYF.

To note about this clonotype: A junction boundary mismatches the germline segment, possibly from a read error. This chain uses TRBV12-3 or TRBV12-4 with TRBJ2-7, with 7 bases fitting TRBD1. This CDR3 contains 12 residues. This CDR3 reads CASSSALGTASF. In nucleotides, the CDR3 is TGTGCCAGCAGTTCCGCCCTCGGGACAGCGAGCTTC.

The chain is built from TRBV20-1 and TRBJ2-1; 13 positions agree with TRBD2. CDR3 length equals 17 residues. The germline V gene has CDR1 DFQATT and CDR2 SNEGSKA (reference sequence). V lost 1 base to trimming and J lost 7 bases; unmatched junction nucleotides: 10. As DNA, the CDR3 is TGCAGTGCTAGAGGTACTAGCGGGAGGGCCCTAGGAAATGAGCAGTTCTTC. It specifies CSARGTSGRALGNEQFF.

Details on this clonotype: At one boundary the junction diverges from the germline segment, which might be a read error. The chain links TRBV3-1 to TRBJ2-5, with D hard to call. Germline assignment: CDR1 LGHDT and CDR2 YNNKEL (reference sequence). This CDR3 is built from 12 residues. The CDR3 nucleotides read TGTGCCAGCAGCGCCAGTGGAGAGACCAAGTACTTC. It translates to CASSASGETKYF.